The 30 T cell receptor beta chains given below trace back to one sample, sequenced in a study of cytomegalovirus exposure and HLA in healthy donors. PCR involved 60 Vbeta and 13 Jbeta primers. Data came from immunoSEQ multiplex PCR; TCRdb stores just in-frame clones and leaves some out. The sample lists around 120,000 clones; 75% to 90% were seen once. The sample consisted of PBMCs. The receptors originated from a female donor in good health and CMV-seropositive.

This chain connects TRBV18 to TRBJ2-5, with 10 bases fitting TRBD1. Germline trimming cut 6 bases from V and 3 bases from J; bases unmatched to any gene: 1. Germline CDR1 and CDR2: KGHSH and LQKENI. The CDR3 covers 13 residues. The chain's CDR3 is CASSGTGEETQYF. The CDR3, as DNA: TGTGCCAGCTCGGGGACAGGGGAAGAGACCCAGTACTTC.

This chain connects TRBV27 to TRBJ1-1, with TRBD1 identical over 11 bases. Germline V gives CDR1 MNHEY, CDR2 SMNVEV (reference sequence). The CDR3 consists of 14 residues. J gave up 8 bases and V 3 bases, and 5 bases lay outside the gene matches. The DNA for the CDR3 is TGTGCCAGCAGTTTTGGGACAGGGGGTACCGAAGCTTTCTTT. Its translation is CASSFGTGGTEAFF.

V usage is TRBV9 and J usage is TRBJ2-1, with TRBD1 matching over 7 bases. Looked up from germline, CDR1 is SGDLS and CDR2 is YYNGEE. This CDR3 has 15 residues. Losses at the gene ends were 2 bases for V and 0 bases for J; bases not matched to a gene: 2. CDR3 coding DNA: TGTGCCAGCAGCGTGGGGGACAGCTCCTACAATGAGCAGTTCTTC. Translating gives CASSVGDSSYNEQFF.

This clone has just one count. This sequence joins TRBV2 and TRBJ2-5; 7 bases are shared with TRBD1. The CDR3 totals 15 residues. V was clipped by 11 bases and J by 4 bases; unmatched bases: 16. CDR1 and CDR2 (germline): SNHLY, FYNNEI. DNA of the CDR3: TGTGCCGGTCGGTCCGGGACAGCAACTCCAGAGACCCAGTACTTC. Protein sequence: CAGRSGTATPETQYF. Full variable domain (rest looked up from reference TRBV2 and TRBJ2-5): EPEVTQTPSHQVTQMGQEVILRCVPISNHLYFYWYRQILGQKVEFLVSFYNNEISEKSEIFDDQFSVERPDGSNFTLKIRSTKLEDSAMYFCAGRSGTATPETQYFGPGTRLLVL.

CDR3 DNA sequence: TGTGCCAGCACCACAGGTCCTCCGAACACTGAAGCTTTCTTT. It translates to CASTTGPPNTEAFF. The genes are TRBV2 and TRBJ1-1; D may be TRBD1 (5 bases). CDR1 and CDR2 (germline): SNHLY, FYNNEI. V lost 7 bases, J lost 1 base, and 13 bases lay in between. The CDR3 length is 14 residues.

The CDR3 nucleotides read TGTGCCAGCAGCCCCGGATTGGGGCCGCCCTCTGGAAACACCATATATTTT. It specifies CASSPGLGPPSGNTIYF. V and J are TRBV7-2 and TRBJ1-3; weak D call: TRBD1 (5 bases). Germline V gene data show CDR1 as SGHTA and CDR2 as FQGNSA. V lost 5 bases, J lost 0 bases, and 17 bases lay in between. The CDR3 loop spans 17 amino acids.

This chain connects TRBV19 to TRBJ2-1, with D possibly being TRBD2 (5 bases). The CDR3 is 16 residues long. Germline V CDR1 and CDR2: LNHDA, SQIVND (reference sequence). V was pared by 3 bases and J by 4 bases, with 16 bases between. CDR3 protein: CASSMVGANFYNEQFF. The CDR3 nucleotides are TGTGCCAGTAGTATGGTGGGAGCGAACTTTTACAATGAGCAGTTCTTC. Full variable domain (outside the CDR3, taken from reference TRBV19 and TRBJ2-1): DGGITQSPKYLFRKEGQNVTLSCEQNLNHDAMYWYRQDPGQGLRLIYYSQIVNDFQKGDIAEGYSVSREKKESFPLTVTSAQKNPTAFYLCASSMVGANFYNEQFFGPGTRLTVL.

Turning to this clone: Relative to the germline gene, one junction end is altered; a read error may explain this. This sequence joins TRBV7-9 and TRBJ2-7; TRBD1 matches at 10 bases. This CDR3 spans 14 amino acids. Per germline, CDR1 SEHNR and CDR2 FQNEAQ (reference sequence). The CDR3 coding sequence is TGTTCCAGCAGCTTCGGGACAGGGGCCTACGAGCAGTACTTC. As protein: CSSSFGTGAYEQYF.

The chain combines TRBV28 with TRBJ2-3, with TRBD1 identical over 9 bases. The CDR3 sequence is 15 residues long. V was pared by 6 bases and J by 6 bases, with 10 bases of the junction left unmatched. Germline-derived CDR1 and CDR2 are MDHEN and SYDVKM. The CDR3 nucleotides read TGTGCCAGCAGACGTGCCGGGACAGGGAAGGATACGCAGTATTTT. Translation: CASRRAGTGKDTQYF.

In its sample, this clone was seen once. For the CDR3, the DNA is TGTGCCAGCAGGTTACAGGAGACCCAGTACTTC. Protein product: CASRLQETQYF. The rearrangement joins TRBV2 to TRBJ2-5, with D unresolved. Per the germline V gene, CDR1 is SNHLY and CDR2 is FYNNEI. The CDR3 spans 11 residues. Trimming stripped 6 bases from V and 5 bases from J, with 7 bases between.

This clone was found a few times. The rearrangement uses TRBV6-1 and TRBJ1-5; no definite D call. Germline CDR1 and CDR2: MNHNS and SASEGT. The CDR3 covers 15 residues. V lost 4 bases to trimming and J lost 0 bases, with 10 bases between them. The CDR3 DNA reads TGTGCCAGCAGTGTGCAGTTCGATAGCAATCAGCCCCAGCATTTT. Its translation is CASSVQFDSNQPQHF.

The chain has TRBV9 and TRBJ2-1; tentative D call: TRBD1 (5 bases). Per the germline V gene, CDR1 is SGDLS and CDR2 is YYNGEE. V lost 3 bases, J lost 6 bases, and 16 bases lay in between. The CDR3 is made up of 15 amino acids. CDR3 residues: CASSATVSSGNEQFF. For the CDR3, the DNA is TGTGCCAGCAGCGCGACAGTCTCCTCGGGCAATGAGCAGTTCTTC. Together with reference TRBV9 and TRBJ2-1, the CDR3 gives the full variable domain: DSGVTQTPKHLITATGQRVTLRCSPRSGDLSVYWYQQSLDQGLQFLIQYYNGEERAKGNILERFSAQQFPDLHSELNLSSLELGDSALYFCASSATVSSGNEQFFGPGTRLTVL.

The CDR3 bases are TGTGCCTGGAGCTCGAGGACAGGGGGAGGTGAAAAACTGTTTTTT. This sequence encodes CAWSSRTGGGEKLFF. The J gene is TRBJ1-4, the V gene TRBV30, with 10 positions matching TRBD1. Per germline, CDR1 GTSNPN and CDR2 SVGIG (reference sequence). J was trimmed by 7 bases and V by 3 bases; bases with no gene match: 8. The CDR3 extends over 15 amino acids.

This chain connects TRBV4-2 to TRBJ1-1; TRBD1 aligns across 8 bases. V gave up 2 bases and J gave up 0 bases; unmatched junction bases: 5. This CDR3 region has 16 residues. The V gene's germline CDR1 is LGHNA and CDR2 YNFKEQ. The CDR3 loop reads CASSQQGARVNTEAFF. CDR3 nucleotide sequence: TGTGCCAGCAGCCAACAGGGGGCCCGGGTGAACACTGAAGCTTTCTTT.

The DNA of the CDR3 is TGTGCCAGCAGCTTAGAGGCGGCCCCCTACACCGGGGAGCTGTTTTTT. This codes for CASSLEAAPYTGELFF. The chain joins TRBV5-8 to TRBJ2-2; unclear D gene. Germline CDR1 and CDR2: SGHTS and YDEGEE. The CDR3 has 16 residues. The V gene lost 2 bases and the J gene lost 3 bases, with 14 bases spanning the gap.

CDR3 loop: CASSFPGPYEQYF. For the CDR3, the DNA is TGTGCCAGCAGTTTCCCAGGGCCCTACGAGCAGTACTTC. The chain recombines TRBV28 with TRBJ2-7; TRBD1 is a possible D gene (5 bases). Trimming pared 3 bases from V and 2 bases from J, leaving 8 bases between. Germline values: CDR1 MDHEN, CDR2 SYDVKM. The CDR3 has 13 residues.

The chain is built from TRBV5-4 and TRBJ2-2; D unclear. The V and J ends lost 1 base and 0 bases respectively, with 10 bases between them. Germline V lookup: CDR1 SGHNT, CDR2 YYREEE (reference sequence). The length of the CDR3 is 16 residues. The CDR3 nucleotides are TGTGCCAGCAGCTTGAGAGCGCGACCGAACACCGGGGAGCTGTTTTTT. It translates to CASSLRARPNTGELFF.

The chain uses TRBV10-2 and TRBJ2-7; 8 positions match TRBD2. This CDR3 has 15 residues. V lost 7 bases and J lost 2; bases outside the gene matches: 10. The germline gives CDR1 WSHSY, CDR2 SAAADI. This chain's CDR3 is CASTQSGGLTYEQYF. The CDR3 bases are TGCGCCAGCACCCAAAGCGGGGGCCTCACCTACGAGCAGTACTTC.

This clone was seen only once. This sequence joins TRBV25-1 and TRBJ1-1; D call uncertain. The CDR3 sequence is 13 residues long. The germline CDR1 and CDR2 sequences are MGHDK and SYGVNS. Trimming stripped 4 bases from V and 0 bases from J, with 6 bases between. This CDR3 reads CASSVQVNTEAFF. The CDR3 DNA follows: TGTGCCAGCAGTGTACAAGTGAACACTGAAGCTTTCTTT. Supplemented by reference TRBV25-1 and TRBJ1-1, the full variable domain reads EADIYQTPRYLVIGTGKKITLECSQTMGHDKMYWYQQDPGMELHLIHYSYGVNSTEKGDLSSESTVSRIRTEHFPLTLESARPSHTSQYLCASSVQVNTEAFFGQGTRLTVV.

This clone was picked up a small number of times. V and J are TRBV18 and TRBJ2-3, with 7 bases that match TRBD1. The CDR3 extends over 14 amino acids. Germline assignment: CDR1 KGHSH and CDR2 LQKENI. The V segment lost 6 bases and the J segment 2 bases; nucleotides outside the gene matches: 5. CDR3 coding DNA: TGTGCCAGCTCCAGACAGGGTTTCACAGATACGCAGTATTTT. It yields the protein CASSRQGFTDTQYF.

The V gene is TRBV5-6, the J gene TRBJ2-1, with 8 bases aligning to TRBD1. J was trimmed by 12 bases and V by 5 bases; bases with no gene match: 7. In germline, CDR1 is SGHDT, CDR2 YYEEEE. This CDR3 spans 12 amino acids. This chain's CDR3 is CASSLTGAGQFF. CDR3 nucleotides: TGTGCCAGCAGTTTGACAGGGGCTGGGCAGTTCTTC.

The count of this clone is one. The rearrangement uses TRBV18 and TRBJ1-3; 9 nucleotides agree with TRBD1. Looked up from germline, CDR1 is KGHSH and CDR2 is LQKENI. CDR3 size: 15 residues. Germline trimming cut 6 bases from V and 2 bases from J; bases unmatched to any gene: 5. This CDR3 is CASSLGQGPGNTIYF. In nucleotides, the CDR3 is TGTGCCAGCTCCCTCGGACAGGGGCCTGGAAACACCATATATTTT.

This chain joins TRBV4-3 and TRBJ2-2; 14 bases map to TRBD2. Trimming took 6 bases from V and 7 from J; bases not matched to a gene: 7. The germline V gene encodes CDR1 LGHNA and CDR2 YSLEER. This CDR3 is built from 16 residues. The CDR3 DNA is TGCGCCAGCAGTTTCGGACTAGCGGGGGGTGGCGGGGAGCTGTTTTTT. Its translation is CASSFGLAGGGGELFF.

This rearrangement joins TRBV11-1 to TRBJ2-7, with 7 bases matching TRBD1. CDR3 length: 13 amino acids. Germline CDR1 reads SGHAT; CDR2 reads FQDESV (reference sequence). Trimming at V came to 6 bases and at J to 3 bases, leaving 5 bases not matched to a gene. The CDR3 DNA reads as TGTGCCAGCAGGTCCGGGACAGACTACGAGCAGTACTTC. It encodes CASRSGTDYEQYF.

The chain's CDR3 is CASSMGTVDQPQHF. CDR3 sequence (DNA): TGTGCCAGTAGTATGGGCACAGTAGATCAGCCCCAGCATTTT. This chain uses TRBV19 with TRBJ1-5; no reliable D call. CDR3 size: 14 residues. V was trimmed by 3 bases and J by 5 bases, leaving 11 bases between them. CDR1 and CDR2 from the germline V gene are LNHDA and SQIVND (reference sequence).

V is TRBV7-2 and J is TRBJ2-4; TRBD1 is a possible D gene (5 bases). Germline V gene data show CDR1 as SGHTA and CDR2 as FQGNSA. This CDR3 comprises 16 residues. V shed 6 bases and J shed 0 bases, with 15 bases lying between them. The CDR3 loop reads CASRPEPGLAKNIQYF. The CDR3 DNA reads as TGTGCCAGCAGACCAGAACCAGGGCTAGCCAAAAACATTCAGTACTTC.

The V gene is TRBV6-1, the J gene TRBJ1-6; D perhaps matches TRBD1 (5 bases). From germline, CDR1 is MNHNS and CDR2 SASEGT. Between the trimmed V and J ends, which lost 2 bases and 5 bases, there was a span of 10 bases. This CDR3 comprises 15 residues. The CDR3 bases are TGTGCCAGCAGTGAAAGGTGGGGGGATAATTCACCCCTCCACTTT. It yields the protein CASSERWGDNSPLHF.

The rearrangement joins TRBV7-9 to TRBJ2-5; the match to TRBD1 covers 7 bases. Germline V gene data show CDR1 as SEHNR and CDR2 as FQNEAQ (reference sequence). The J segment lost 2 bases and the V segment lost 5 bases, leaving 8 bases of the junction unmatched. The CDR3 covers 15 residues. The CDR3 DNA sequence: TGTGCCAGCAGCCGGACAGGACAGTCTCAAGAGACCCAGTACTTC. It yields the protein CASSRTGQSQETQYF.

The chain uses TRBV6-5 and TRBJ1-5, with D unclear. The CDR3 sequence is 13 residues long. Germline V lookup: CDR1 MNHEY, CDR2 SVGAGI. V lost 10 bases, J lost 4 bases, and 14 bases lay in between. CDR3 residues: CAITAGINQPQHF. In nucleotides, the CDR3 is TGTGCCATCACGGCAGGAATTAATCAGCCCCAGCATTTT.

V usage is TRBV5-1 and J usage is TRBJ2-7; 8 positions agree with TRBD1. Per germline, CDR1 SGHRS and CDR2 YFSETQ. V dropped 4 bases and J dropped 0; count of bases not matched to a gene: 3. CDR3 length: 14 residues. The chain's CDR3 is CASSLGQASYEQYF. The CDR3 DNA follows: TGCGCCAGCAGCCTGGGACAGGCCTCCTACGAGCAGTACTTC. The full variable domain, its missing parts supplied by reference TRBV5-1 and TRBJ2-7, is KAGVTQTPRYLIKTRGQQVTLSCSPISGHRSVSWYQQTPGQGLQFLFEYFSETQRNKGNFPGRFSGRQFSNSRSEMNVSTLELGDSALYLCASSLGQASYEQYFGPGTRLTVT.